There are many counts of the clone carrying this T cell receptor (beta chain). Preparing the TCRbeta library involved the use of unique molecular identifiers. From the PCR reads, TCRdb called clonotypes with MiXCR, one entry per CDR3 protein. The sample lists 440,000 or so distinct CDR3 sequences; around two fifths were seen once. These data originate in a study of T-cell reconstitution after alpha-beta-depleted transplantation in children. The CDR3 runs to 12 residues. V dropped 4 bases and J dropped 11; count of bases not matched to a gene: 5. Germline assignment: CDR1 SGHDN and CDR2 FVKESK. The rearrangement joins TRBV14 to TRBJ1-1; 9 positions match TRBD1. This TCR derives from a girl aged 2-10 years with aplastic anemia, due to receive a stem cell transplant. Specimen: PBMCs, collected before TCRalphabeta/CD19-depleted stem cell transplant. CDR3 loop: CASSLGTGLAFF. The CDR3 region has the DNA TGTGCCAGCAGCCTAGGGACAGGGTTGGCTTTCTTT.